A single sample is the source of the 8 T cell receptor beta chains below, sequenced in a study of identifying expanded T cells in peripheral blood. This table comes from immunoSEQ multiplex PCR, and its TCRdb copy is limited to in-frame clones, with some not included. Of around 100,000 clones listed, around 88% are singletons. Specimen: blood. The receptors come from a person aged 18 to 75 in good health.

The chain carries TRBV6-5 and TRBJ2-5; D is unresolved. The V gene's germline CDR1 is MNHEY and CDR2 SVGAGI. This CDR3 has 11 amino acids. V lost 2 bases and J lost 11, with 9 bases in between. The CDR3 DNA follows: TGTGCCAGCAGTTACCCCACCCGGCAGTACTTC. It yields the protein CASSYPTRQYF.

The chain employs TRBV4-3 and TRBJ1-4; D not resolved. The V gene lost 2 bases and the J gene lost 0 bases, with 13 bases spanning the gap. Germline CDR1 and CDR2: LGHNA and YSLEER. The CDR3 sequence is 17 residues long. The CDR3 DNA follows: TGCGCCAGCAGCCAATGGGCAGGAAAATCAACTAATGAAAAACTGTTTTTT. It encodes CASSQWAGKSTNEKLFF.

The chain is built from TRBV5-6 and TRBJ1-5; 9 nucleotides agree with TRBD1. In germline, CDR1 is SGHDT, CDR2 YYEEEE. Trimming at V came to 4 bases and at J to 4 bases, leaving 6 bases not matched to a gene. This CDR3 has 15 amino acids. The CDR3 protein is CASSGGGQGNQPQHF. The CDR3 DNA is TGTGCCAGCAGCGGAGGAGGACAGGGGAATCAGCCCCAGCATTTT.

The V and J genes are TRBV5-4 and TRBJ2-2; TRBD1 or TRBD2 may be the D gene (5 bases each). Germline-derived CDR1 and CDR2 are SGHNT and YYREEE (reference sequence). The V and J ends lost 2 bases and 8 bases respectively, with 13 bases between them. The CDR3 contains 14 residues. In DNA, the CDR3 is TGTGCCAGCAGCTTTACGGGGCTTAGGGGGGAGCTGTTTTTT. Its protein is CASSFTGLRGELFF.

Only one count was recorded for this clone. The CDR3 sequence is CASSLDPWGGALNEQFF. The CDR3 nucleotides are TGTGCCAGCAGCTTAGATCCGTGGGGGGGGGCTCTGAATGAGCAGTTCTTC. The V and J genes are TRBV11-2 and TRBJ2-1, with a weak D call TRBD2 (7 bases). The V and J ends lost 0 bases and 7 bases respectively, with 19 bases between them. This CDR3 spans 17 amino acids. Germline values: CDR1 SGHAT, CDR2 FQNNGV.

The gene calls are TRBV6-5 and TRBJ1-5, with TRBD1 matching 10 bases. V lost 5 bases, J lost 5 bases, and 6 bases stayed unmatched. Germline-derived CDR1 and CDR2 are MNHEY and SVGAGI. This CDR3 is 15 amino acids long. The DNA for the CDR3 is TGTGCCAGCAGTCTATTGGGGACAGGGGATCAGCCCCAGCATTTT. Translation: CASSLLGTGDQPQHF.

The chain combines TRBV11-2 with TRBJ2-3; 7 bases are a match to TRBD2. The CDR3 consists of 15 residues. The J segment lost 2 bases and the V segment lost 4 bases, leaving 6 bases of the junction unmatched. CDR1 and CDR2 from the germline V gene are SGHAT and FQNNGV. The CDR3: CASSSRTSSTDTQYF. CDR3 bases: TGTGCCAGCAGCTCCCGGACTAGTTCCACAGATACGCAGTATTTT.

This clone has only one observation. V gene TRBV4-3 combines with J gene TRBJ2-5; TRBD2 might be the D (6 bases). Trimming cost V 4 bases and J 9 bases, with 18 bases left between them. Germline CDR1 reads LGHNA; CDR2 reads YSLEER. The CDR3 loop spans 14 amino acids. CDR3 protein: CASSLSGTPNAQYF. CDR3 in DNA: TGCGCCAGCAGCCTATCCGGGACTCCAAACGCCCAGTACTTC.